This TCR beta chain was recorded in a study of blood T cell repertoires in COVID-19. Clones were read by immunoSEQ multiplex PCR, and TCRdb kept only the in-frame ones, dropping some. The table shows 300,000 to 350,000 clones, with approximately 92% occurring only once. The CDR3 covers 13 residues. The V gene end was trimmed by 4 bases and the J gene end by 7 bases; junction bases not matched to a gene: 6. Looked up from germline, CDR1 is SGHTA and CDR2 is FQGNSA. The receptor was derived from a woman in her 30s with COVID-19, enrolled during active disease. V usage is TRBV7-2 and J usage is TRBJ2-5; 7 bases are a match to TRBD1. The sample consisted of peripheral blood. CDR3 DNA: TGTGCCAGCAGCTCTGGGACAGTCGGGACCCAGTACTTC. Amino acids: CASSSGTVGTQYF.